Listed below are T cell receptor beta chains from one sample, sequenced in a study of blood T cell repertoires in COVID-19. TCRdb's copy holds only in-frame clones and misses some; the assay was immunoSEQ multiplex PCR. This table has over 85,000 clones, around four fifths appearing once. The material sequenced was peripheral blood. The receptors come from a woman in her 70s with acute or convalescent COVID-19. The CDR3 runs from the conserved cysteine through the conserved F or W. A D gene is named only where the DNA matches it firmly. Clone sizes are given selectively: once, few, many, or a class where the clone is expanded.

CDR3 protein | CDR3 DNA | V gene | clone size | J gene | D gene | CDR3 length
CASSLAGSGNTIYF | TGTGCCAGCAGTTTAGCAGGCTCTGGAAACACCATATATTTT | TRBV27 | . | TRBJ1-3 | . | 14
CASSPVESSGNTIYF | TGTGCCAGCTCTCCCGTAGAGAGCTCTGGAAACACCATATATTTT | TRBV18 | . | TRBJ1-3 | . | 15
CASSLVVTLAGNTGELFF | TGTGCCAGCAGCTTGGTCGTTACGCTAGCGGGGAACACCGGGGAGCTGTTTTTT | TRBV5-5 | . | TRBJ2-2 | TRBD2 | 18
CASSLGGPAYNEQFF | TGTGCCAGCAGTTTGGGCGGGCCCGCATACAATGAGCAGTTCTTC | TRBV27 | . | TRBJ2-1 | . | 15
CASYPGQGATEAFF | TGCGCCAGCTATCCGGGACAGGGGGCGACTGAAGCTTTCTTT | TRBV5-1 | . | TRBJ1-1 | TRBD1 | 14
CASSDPTTMSGELFF | TGCGCCAGCAGCGACCCGACGACTATGTCCGGGGAGCTGTTTTTT | TRBV10-1 | . | TRBJ2-2 | . | 15
CASSDIGQGAKTDYGYTF | TGCGCCAGCAGTGATATCGGACAGGGGGCAAAGACGGACTATGGCTACACCTTC | TRBV10-2 | . | TRBJ1-2 | TRBD1 | 18
CASSPGTGGVYGYTF | TGTGCCAGCAGCCCCGGGACAGGGGGTGTCTATGGCTACACCTTC | TRBV7-6 | . | TRBJ1-2 | TRBD1 | 15
CASSSPPGAGAETQYF | TGTGCCAGCAGCTCCCCTCCTGGTGCGGGGGCAGAGACCCAGTACTTC | TRBV28 | . | TRBJ2-5 | . | 16
CASSPSGLSREKLFF | TGTGCCAGCAGCCCGTCCGGACTCTCCCGTGAAAAACTGTTTTTT | TRBV9 | . | TRBJ1-4 | . | 15
CASSPTTGGKGYTF | TGTGCCAGCTCACCGACCACAGGGGGCAAAGGCTACACCTTC | TRBV18 | . | TRBJ1-2 | TRBD1 | 14
CAISEGTAPEDGYTF | TGTGCCATCAGTGAGGGGACAGCCCCCGAAGATGGCTACACCTTC | TRBV10-3 | few | TRBJ1-2 | TRBD1 | 15
CASSDHSNNSPLHF | TGCGCCAGCAGTGACCACAGCAATAATTCACCCCTCCACTTT | TRBV10-2 | few | TRBJ1-6 | . | 14
CASSPDRGRQGTFF | TGTGCCAGCAGCCCGGACAGGGGGCGTCAGGGGACTTTCTTT | TRBV5-6 | few | TRBJ1-1 | TRBD1 | 14
CASTPGRSGTEAFF | TGTGCCAGCACCCCCGGACGTTCAGGGACTGAAGCTTTCTTT | TRBV3-1/TRBV3-2 | few | TRBJ1-1 | . | 14
CASSLPGKGTGELFF | TGTGCCAGCTCACTTCCGGGCAAGGGGACCGGGGAGCTGTTTTTT | TRBV18 | . | TRBJ2-2 | . | 15
CASKGDAGKLFF | TGTGCCAGCAAGGGGGACGCCGGAAAACTGTTTTTT | TRBV19 | few | TRBJ1-4 | . | 12
CASSQDLMGGTGQFF | TGCGCCAGCAGCCAAGACTTAATGGGTGGGACAGGACAGTTCTTC | TRBV4-1 | . | TRBJ2-1 | TRBD1 | 15
CASNTQGLGEQFF | TGTGCCAGTAATACACAGGGTCTCGGTGAGCAGTTCTTC | TRBV19 | once | TRBJ2-1 | . | 13
CASSREGQVNQPQHF | TGTGCCAGCAGTAGAGAGGGACAGGTCAATCAGCCCCAGCATTTT | TRBV2 | . | TRBJ1-5 | TRBD1 | 15
CAISGGGAGDTNTEAFF | TGTGCCATCAGTGGTGGTGGGGCCGGCGATACGAACACTGAAGCTTTCTTT | TRBV10-3 | . | TRBJ1-1 | . | 17
CASSRTSGGAPDTQYF | TGCGCCAGCAGCCGCACTAGCGGGGGGGCCCCAGATACGCAGTATTTT | TRBV5-1 | once | TRBJ2-3 | TRBD2 | 16
CASSRPRLASYNEQFF | TGCGCCAGCAGCCGCCCGAGACTAGCGAGCTACAATGAGCAGTTCTTC | TRBV5-1 | . | TRBJ2-1 | TRBD2 | 16
CASSYRTPEKLFF | TGTGCCAGCAGTTACAGGACTCCGGAAAAACTGTTTTTT | TRBV6-2/TRBV6-3 | . | TRBJ1-4 | . | 13
CASSYRGQEKLFF | TGTGCCAGCAGTTACAGGGGGCAAGAAAAACTGTTTTTT | TRBV6-5 | . | TRBJ1-4 | TRBD1 | 13
CASSKEVTSGGAVGTQYF | TGTGCCAGCAGCAAAGAGGTTACTAGCGGGGGGGCCGTTGGTACGCAGTATTTT | TRBV4-2 | once | TRBJ2-3 | TRBD2 | 18
CASSLGLSQETQYF | TGTGCCAGCAGCTTAGGACTATCACAAGAGACCCAGTACTTC | TRBV7-9 | . | TRBJ2-5 | . | 14
CASRKDRGIASHTEAFF | TGTGCCAGCAGAAAGGACAGGGGTATTGCATCACACACTGAAGCTTTCTTT | TRBV2 | few | TRBJ1-1 | TRBD1 | 17